This TCR beta chain was identified in a study of low-dose radiotherapy and immunotherapy resistance in tumors. Looking at the study overall: With fractions of 0.5 Gy given every 2 weeks, Cohort 1 accumulated a total of 6.5 Gy. Administration of intravenous cyclophosphamide at 200 mg/m2 took place every two weeks, one day before radiation and immunotherapy.

The sample holds many counts of this clonotype. PCR amplification of the TCRs was performed with Phusion for approximately 20 PCR cycles, and it relied on a constant-region primer together with a V-primer adapter. TCRdb analysed the reads with MiXCR anew, one entry per CDR3 protein. The sample records some 53,000 distinct CDR3 sequences, around 35% being singletons. Time point noted: after trial treatment. Treatment meaning: LDRT plus nivolumab, ipilimumab, low-dose cyclophosphamide and aspirin (RACIN trial). Low-dose radiotherapy, low-dose cyclophosphamide, aspirin, ipilimumab and nivolumab were all given to the donors. Germline assignment: CDR1 MNHNY and CDR2 SVGAGI (reference sequence). Trimming removed 2 bases from V and 4 bases from J; junction bases left unmatched: 1. CDR3 length equals 13 residues.

The chain employs TRBV6-6 and TRBJ2-5; the match to TRBD2 covers 7 bases. The starting material was PBMCs, obtained after low-dose radiotherapy plus immunotherapy. The source of this sequence is a male donor with rectosigmoid adenocarcinoma. The CDR3 DNA follows: TGTGCCAGCAGTTACCCTAGCGGAGAGACCCAGTACTTC. This encodes CASSYPSGETQYF.